This TCR beta chain originates from a study of post-analysis software for immune sequencing data. Study as a whole: Clinical courses comprised relapsing-remitting, secondary progressive and progressive-relapsing multiple sclerosis. Overall study findings and caveats: Several TRBV segments occurring more often in patients than controls included TRBV5-6, TRBV5-1 and TRBV20-1.

The TCR beta cDNA libraries carried unique molecular identifiers. One entry per CDR3 protein, called by TCRdb with MiXCR from the PCR reads. The data hold about 770,000 distinct CDR3 sequences, with 46% observed a single time. CDR1 and CDR2 (germline): MNHEY, SVGAGI. There are 15 residues in the CDR3. The V gene lost 8 bases and the J gene lost 8 bases, with 24 bases spanning the gap. Only a few counts were recorded for this clonotype. The target antigen is unknown. V gene TRBV6-5 combines with J gene TRBJ1-2; maybe TRBD1 (5 bases). The sequence derives from a girl aged 5-17 years with multiple sclerosis. Specimen: blood. In nucleotides, the CDR3 is TGTGCCAGCCTTAGCAGCAGGGTCAGGGCGGAGGGCTACACCTTC. Its protein is CASLSSRVRAEGYTF.